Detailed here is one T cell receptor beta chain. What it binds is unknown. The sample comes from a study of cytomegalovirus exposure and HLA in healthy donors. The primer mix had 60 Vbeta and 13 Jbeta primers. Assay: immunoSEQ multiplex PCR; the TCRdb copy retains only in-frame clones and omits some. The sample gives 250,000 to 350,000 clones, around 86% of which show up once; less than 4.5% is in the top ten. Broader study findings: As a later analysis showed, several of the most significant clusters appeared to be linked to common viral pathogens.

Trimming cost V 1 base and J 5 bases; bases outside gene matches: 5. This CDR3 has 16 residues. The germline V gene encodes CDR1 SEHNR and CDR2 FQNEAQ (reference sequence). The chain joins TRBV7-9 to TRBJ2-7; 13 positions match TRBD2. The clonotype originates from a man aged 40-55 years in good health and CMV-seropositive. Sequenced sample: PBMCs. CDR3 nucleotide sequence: TGTGCCAGCAGCTTAGTAGGACTAGCGGGAGTTAACGAGCAGTACTTC. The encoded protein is CASSLVGLAGVNEQYF.